The 19 T cell receptor beta chains given below trace back to one sample, sequenced in a study of blood T cell repertoires in COVID-19. The protocol was immunoSEQ multiplex PCR, while the TCRdb copy is restricted to in-frame clones and leaves out a portion. Of roughly 130,000 clones in the sample, roughly four fifths were seen once. The sequencing input was peripheral blood. The receptors derive from a woman aged 55 to 70 with acute or convalescent COVID-19.

The V and J genes are TRBV19 and TRBJ2-3; no clear D. Germline loops: CDR1 LNHDA, CDR2 SQIVND (reference sequence). V lost 3 bases and J 5 bases, leaving 6 bases between the germline ends. This CDR3 has 12 amino acids. CDR3 DNA sequence: TGTGCCAGTAGTATTGGCAGAGATACGCAGTATTTT. Encoded protein: CASSIGRDTQYF.

This chain uses TRBV6-5 with TRBJ1-2; D possibly corresponds to TRBD1 (5 bases). Germline-derived CDR1 and CDR2 are MNHEY and SVGAGI. V lost 8 bases, J lost 0 bases, and 13 bases lay in between. CDR3 size: 14 residues. The chain's CDR3 is CASSQGIANYGYTF. In DNA, the CDR3 is TGTGCCAGCTCGCAGGGAATAGCTAACTATGGCTACACCTTC.

A note on this clone: Other DNA sequences of this sample code for an identical CDR3. V gene TRBV18 combines with J gene TRBJ1-2; TRBD1 aligns across 8 bases. The length of the CDR3 is 15 residues. The J segment lost 8 bases and the V segment lost 2 bases, leaving 10 bases of the junction unmatched. Germline V gene sequence: CDR1 KGHSH, CDR2 LQKENI. The CDR3 is CASSPRQGREGGYTF. The CDR3 DNA is TGTGCCAGCTCACCAAGACAGGGGCGCGAAGGCGGCTACACCTTC.

The chain recombines TRBV21-1 with TRBJ1-5; the D call TRBD1 from the table was never checked on the DNA. TRBV21-1 has pseudogene status. The CDR3 spans 15 residues. CDR3 residues: CASSKPWGQSQPQHF. In DNA form, the CDR3 reads TGTGCCAGCAGCAAACCGTGGGGGCAAAGTCAGCCCCAGCATTTT.

This chain connects TRBV10-1 to TRBJ1-2, with D perhaps TRBD1 (6 bases). CDR3 length: 13 residues. Per the germline V gene, CDR1 is WNHNN and CDR2 is SYGVQD (reference sequence). With 6 bases removed from V and 4 bases from J, the gap between germline ends came to 12 bases. CDR3 in amino acids: CASSSDRLYGYTF. CDR3 DNA: TGCGCCAGCAGCAGTGACAGGCTCTATGGCTACACCTTC.

The gene calls are TRBV7-9 and TRBJ1-5; 7 bases line up with TRBD1. V shed 4 bases, J shed 5 bases, and the junction held 8 bases outside the gene matches. This CDR3 is 15 amino acids long. CDR1 and CDR2 from the germline V gene are SEHNR and FQNEAQ (reference sequence). In DNA form, the CDR3 reads TGTGCCAGCAGCTACTCCGGGACAGAAGATCAGCCCCAGCATTTT. Translated, it gives CASSYSGTEDQPQHF.

The V gene is TRBV6-6, the J gene TRBJ1-5; D is perhaps TRBD1 (6 bases). The CDR3 extends over 12 amino acids. From germline, CDR1 is MNHNY and CDR2 SVGAGI (reference sequence). The V end was cut by 6 bases, the J end by 5 bases, with 8 bases between. The CDR3 spells CASRTGDQPQHF. The CDR3 DNA sequence: TGTGCCAGCAGGACAGGCGATCAGCCCCAGCATTTT.

The V gene is TRBV7-9, the J gene TRBJ1-1; 8 nucleotides agree with TRBD1. This CDR3 has 14 residues. Losses at the gene ends were 1 base for V and 6 bases for J; bases not matched to a gene: 4. Germline CDR1 reads SEHNR; CDR2 reads FQNEAQ (reference sequence). DNA of the CDR3: TGTGCCAGCAGCTTAGTGGACAGGGTATCTGAAGCTTTCTTT. Encoded protein: CASSLVDRVSEAFF.

This chain connects TRBV12-5 to TRBJ1-5, with D perhaps matching TRBD1 (5 bases). V lost 2 bases and J lost 5, with 7 bases in between. Per germline, CDR1 LGHNT and CDR2 FRNRAP. CDR3 length: 13 amino acids. The CDR3: CASGLKGDQPQHF. The DNA for the CDR3 is TGTGCTAGTGGTTTGAAAGGGGATCAGCCCCAGCATTTT.

The chain joins TRBV5-6 to TRBJ1-4, with TRBD1 as a possible D gene (5 bases). Per germline, CDR1 SGHDT and CDR2 YYEEEE. The V end was cut by 4 bases, the J end by 3 bases, with 10 bases between. CDR3 length: 14 residues. CDR3 loop: CASSDGGSNEKLFF. Written as DNA, the CDR3 is TGTGCCAGCAGCGACGGGGGTTCTAATGAAAAACTGTTTTTT. Full variable domain (remainder filled in from reference TRBV5-6 and TRBJ1-4): DAGVTQSPTHLIKTRGQQVTLRCSPKSGHDTVSWYQQALGQGPQFIFQYYEEEERQRGNFPDRFSGHQFPNYSSELNVNALLLGDSALYLCASSDGGSNEKLFFGSGTQLSVL.

The chain recombines TRBV24-1 with TRBJ2-2; D may be TRBD2 (5 bases). Germline V gene data show CDR1 as KGHDR and CDR2 as SFDVKD. The V end lost 6 bases, the J end lost 11 bases, and 18 bases lay between the germline ends. The CDR3 spans 14 residues. The CDR3 DNA is TGTGCCACCAGTTTACCAGGAGGCTCCGCCGAGCTGTTTTTT. Residues: CATSLPGGSAELFF.

This chain links TRBV27 with TRBJ1-1; D is unclear. Germline lookup yields CDR1 MNHEY and CDR2 SMNVEV (reference sequence). V shed 5 bases and J shed 0 bases, with 7 bases lying between them. This CDR3 contains 13 residues. The CDR3 loop reads CASSHDLNTEAFF. The CDR3, as DNA: TGTGCCAGCAGTCATGACTTGAACACTGAAGCTTTCTTT.

V and J are TRBV9 and TRBJ1-2; 8 bases map to TRBD1. Trimming at V came to 0 bases and at J to 2 bases, leaving 3 bases not matched to a gene. Per germline, CDR1 SGDLS and CDR2 YYNGEE. The length of the CDR3 is 15 residues. Written as DNA, the CDR3 is TGTGCCAGCAGCGTAGGTCAGGGGGCGAACTATGGCTACACCTTC. This gives the protein CASSVGQGANYGYTF.

The chain is built from TRBV4-1 and TRBJ1-2; 9 positions agree with TRBD1. The CDR3 is 15 residues long. V lost 0 bases to trimming and J lost 5 bases; unmatched junction nucleotides: 4. Germline CDR1 reads MGHRA; CDR2 reads YSYEKL. CDR3 amino acids: CASSQEVGTGYGYTF. The CDR3 region has the DNA TGCGCCAGCAGCCAAGAAGTAGGGACAGGGTATGGCTACACCTTC.

This clone was recorded a few times. The chain combines TRBV5-4 with TRBJ2-1, with D possibly being TRBD1 (6 bases). From germline, CDR1 is SGHNT and CDR2 YYREEE (reference sequence). There are 14 residues in the CDR3. Trimming left V 4 bases short and J 4 bases short, with 12 bases between. This chain's CDR3 is CASSPRDIYNEQFF. As DNA, the CDR3 is TGTGCCAGCAGCCCCCGGGACATTTACAATGAGCAGTTCTTC.

This chain uses TRBV7-2 with TRBJ1-2; 8 nucleotides line up with TRBD1. The V and J ends lost 3 bases and 6 bases, in that order; junction bases with no gene match: 9. Germline CDR1 reads SGHTA; CDR2 reads FQGNSA. The CDR3 has 15 residues. The CDR3 sequence: CASSFRTGSSDGYTF. The CDR3 bases are TGTGCCAGCAGCTTCCGGACAGGGAGCTCCGATGGCTACACCTTC. The whole variable domain, filled in from reference TRBV7-2 and TRBJ1-2, reads GAGVSQSPSNKVTEKGKDVELRCDPISGHTALYWYRQSLGQGLEFLIYFQGNSAPDKSGLPSDRFSAERTGGSVSTLTIQRTQQEDSAVYLCASSFRTGSSDGYTFGSGTRLTVV.

The rearrangement links TRBV3-1 (or the pseudogene TRBV3-2) to TRBJ1-6; 11 positions match TRBD1. This CDR3 spans 15 amino acids. Unmatched junction bases numbered 4, after V lost 3 bases and J lost 9 bases. Looked up from germline, CDR1 is LGHDT and CDR2 is YNNKEL (reference sequence). The CDR3: CASSHGQGAISPLHF. CDR3 nucleotides: TGTGCCAGCAGCCACGGACAGGGGGCCATTTCACCCCTCCACTTT.

This clone was detected only once. The genes are TRBV21-1 and TRBJ1-5; whether TRBD1, the table's D call, matches the DNA was not checked. TRBV21-1 counts as a pseudogene. The CDR3 runs to 16 residues. In DNA form, the CDR3 reads TGTGCCAGCAGCAAAGGTAGGGGACAGGGGGATCAGCCCCAGCATTTT. Protein product: CASSKGRGQGDQPQHF.

V usage is TRBV18 and J usage is TRBJ2-7; D remains unclear. Trimming stripped 2 bases from V and 5 bases from J, with 7 bases between. The CDR3 covers 12 residues. In germline, CDR1 is KGHSH, CDR2 LQKENI. CDR3 amino acids: CASSPSTDEQYF. The CDR3 DNA is TGTGCCAGCTCACCAAGTACAGACGAGCAGTACTTC. The complete variable domain, with remaining parts taken from reference TRBV18 and TRBJ2-7, reads NAGVMQNPRHLVRRRGQEARLRCSPMKGHSHVYWYRQLPEEGLKFMVYLQKENIIDESGMPKERFSAEFPKEGPSILRIQQVVRGDSAAYFCASSPSTDEQYFGPGTRLTVT.